The next 4 T cell receptor beta chains were all read from a single sample in a study of siplizumab effects on memory and regulatory T cells. Clones were read by immunoSEQ multiplex PCR, and TCRdb kept only the in-frame ones, dropping some. The sample carries nearly 85,000 clones, about nine tenths recorded once. The material sequenced was Tregs sorted from blood. The receptors shown here come from a human donor in good health.

The V and J genes are TRBV2 and TRBJ2-1; possibly TRBD2 for D (6 bases). Trimming stripped 5 bases from V and 0 bases from J, with 11 bases between. The CDR3 is 15 residues long. CDR1 SNHLY and CDR2 FYNNEI come from the germline V gene. Written as DNA, the CDR3 is TGTGCCAGCAGTTCCTTGGGGGGCTCCTACAATGAGCAGTTCTTC. Its protein is CASSSLGGSYNEQFF.

V gene TRBV15 combines with J gene TRBJ2-5, with D possibly being TRBD1 or TRBD2 (5 bases each). Looked up from germline, CDR1 is LNHNV and CDR2 is YYDKDF (reference sequence). V was clipped by 0 bases and J by 5 bases, with 13 bases between them. This CDR3 comprises 15 residues. The CDR3 sequence: CATSRDGGLMETQYF. The CDR3 DNA reads as TGTGCCACCAGCAGAGATGGGGGTCTTATGGAGACCCAGTACTTC.

The rearrangement uses TRBV7-8 and TRBJ1-1; D is unresolved. Per the germline V gene, CDR1 is SGHVS and CDR2 is FQNEAQ. This CDR3 region has 13 residues. V was clipped by 5 bases and J by 4 bases, with 11 bases between them. CDR3 coding DNA: TGTGCCAGCAGCCTTGGACGGTTCACTGAAGCTTTCTTT. It codes for CASSLGRFTEAFF. Based on the CDR3 plus reference TRBV7-8 and TRBJ1-1, the full variable domain is GAGVSQSPRYKVAKRGQDVALRCDPISGHVSLFWYQQALGQGPEFLTYFQNEAQLDKSGLPSDRFFAERPEGSVSTLKIQRTQQEDSAVYLCASSLGRFTEAFFGQGTRLTVV.

The V gene is TRBV5-5, the J gene TRBJ1-4; the D is unclear. CDR1 and CDR2 (germline): SGHKS, YYEKEE (reference sequence). The CDR3 length is 16 residues. The V end lost 4 bases, the J end lost 8 bases, and 21 bases lay between the germline ends. The CDR3 DNA reads as TGTGCCAGCAGCCTTATTATTCCAAGCGGGAACGAAAAACTGTTTTTT. Translation gives CASSLIIPSGNEKLFF. The whole variable domain, remainder taken from reference TRBV5-5 and TRBJ1-4, is DAGVTQSPTHLIKTRGQQVTLRCSPISGHKSVSWYQQVLGQGPQFIFQYYEKEERGRGNFPDRFSARQFPNYSSELNVNALLLGDSALYLCASSLIIPSGNEKLFFGSGTQLSVL.